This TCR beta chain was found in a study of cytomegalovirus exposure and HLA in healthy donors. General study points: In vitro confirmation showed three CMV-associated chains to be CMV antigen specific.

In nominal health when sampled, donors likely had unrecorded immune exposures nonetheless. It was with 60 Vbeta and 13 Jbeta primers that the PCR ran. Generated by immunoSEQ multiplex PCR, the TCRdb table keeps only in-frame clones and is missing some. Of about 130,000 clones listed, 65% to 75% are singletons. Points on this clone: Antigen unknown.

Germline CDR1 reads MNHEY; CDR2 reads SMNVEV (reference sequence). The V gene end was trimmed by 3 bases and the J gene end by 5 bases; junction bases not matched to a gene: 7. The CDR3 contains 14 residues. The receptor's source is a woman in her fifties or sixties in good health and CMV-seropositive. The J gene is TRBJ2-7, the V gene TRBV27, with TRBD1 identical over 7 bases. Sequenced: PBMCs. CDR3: CASSLSGQLNEQYF. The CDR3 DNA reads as TGTGCCAGCAGTTTGTCGGGACAGCTCAACGAGCAGTACTTC.